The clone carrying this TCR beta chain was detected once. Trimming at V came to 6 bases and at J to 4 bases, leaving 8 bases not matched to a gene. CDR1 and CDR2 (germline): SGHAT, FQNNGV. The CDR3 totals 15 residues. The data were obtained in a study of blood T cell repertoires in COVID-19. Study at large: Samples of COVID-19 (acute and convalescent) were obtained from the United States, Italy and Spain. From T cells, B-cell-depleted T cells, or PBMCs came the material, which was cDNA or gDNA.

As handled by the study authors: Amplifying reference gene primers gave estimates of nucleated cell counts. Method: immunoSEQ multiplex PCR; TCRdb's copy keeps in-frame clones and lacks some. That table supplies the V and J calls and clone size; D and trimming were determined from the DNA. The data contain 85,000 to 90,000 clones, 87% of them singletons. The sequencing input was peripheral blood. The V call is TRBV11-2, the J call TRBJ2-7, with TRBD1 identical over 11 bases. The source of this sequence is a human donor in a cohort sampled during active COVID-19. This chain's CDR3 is CASSYPGQGVYEQYF. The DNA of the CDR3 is TGTGCCAGCAGTTATCCGGGACAGGGGGTATACGAGCAGTACTTC.